The rows below give T cell receptor beta chains drawn from one sample of a study of PD-L1 blockade in urothelial cancer. Generated by immunoSEQ multiplex PCR, the TCRdb table keeps only in-frame clones and is missing some. The sample records about 88,000 clones, around nine tenths being singletons. The material sequenced was PBMCs, taken around atezolizumab (anti-PD-L1) treatment. These receptors originate from a man aged 55-75 years with urothelial cancer. CDR3s include the opening cysteine and the closing phenylalanine or tryptophan. The D gene is left open where the match is weak. Rows give clone size only sometimes, using once, few, many, or a class for an expanded clone.

TRBD1	NA	TRBV19	TRBJ1-1	TGTGCCAGTATACAGGGGGCGCCTAACACTGAAGCTTTCTTT	CASIQGAPNTEAFF
TRBD1	NA	TRBV28	TRBJ1-5	TGTGCCAGCATCCCCACCAGGGGGAAGCCCCAGCATTTT	CASIPTRGKPQHF
TRBD2	NA	TRBV6-1	TRBJ2-3	TGTGCCAGCAGTGATCCTAGCGGGGCCAGCACAGATACGCAGTATTTT	CASSDPSGASTDTQYF
NA	once	TRBV5-6	TRBJ1-5	TGTGCCAGCAGCTCCGGGACATTAATCAATCAGCCCCAGCATTTT	CASSSGTLINQPQHF
TRBD1	NA	TRBV15	TRBJ1-1	TGTGCCACCAGCAGAGAGGGACAGGGGATTTCTGAAGCTTTCTTT	CATSREGQGISEAFF
TRBD2	NA	TRBV28	TRBJ2-1	TGTGCCAGCAGGAATTCCCCCCCAACGGGGTGGCCGCTAGCGGGATCAGACAATGAGCAGTTCTTC	CASRNSPPTGWPLAGSDNEQFF
TRBD1	NA	TRBV6-1	TRBJ2-7	TGTGCCAGCAGTGCCGGACAGGGGGCCTCCTACGAGCAGTACTTC	CASSAGQGASYEQYF
NA	NA	TRBV5-6	TRBJ2-7	TGTGCCAGCAGCTCGCTTGTACGGGGGGCGGGGGAGCAGTACTTC	CASSSLVRGAGEQYF
NA	NA	TRBV19	TRBJ1-4	TGTGCCAGTAGTACCAGGGGTGCAACTAATGAAAAACTGTTTTTT	CASSTRGATNEKLFF
NA	many	TRBV4-1	TRBJ2-7	TGCGCCAGCAGCCACCGGGACAACTCCTACGAGCAGTACTTC	CASSHRDNSYEQYF
NA	once	TRBV15	TRBJ1-2	TGTGCCACCAGCAGGGACACGGCCTCCTATGGCTACACCTTC	CATSRDTASYGYTF
TRBD1	NA	TRBV5-1	TRBJ1-1	TGCGCCAGCAGCCCAGGGGGCACTGAAGCTTTCTTT	CASSPGGTEAFF
TRBD1	NA	TRBV6-5	TRBJ1-1	TGTGCCAGCAGTTACACTTACAGGGGGAGGAACACTGAAGCTTTCTTT	CASSYTYRGRNTEAFF
TRBD1	NA	TRBV6-5	TRBJ2-7	TGTGCCAGCAGTTACGCGACAGGGGGTTACTACGAGCAGTACTTC	CASSYATGGYYEQYF
NA	once	TRBV6-4	TRBJ2-7	TGTGCCAGCAGTGACTCACAGACTACCGAGCAGTACTTC	CASSDSQTTEQYF
NA	NA	TRBV18	TRBJ1-5	TGTGCCAGCTCACCCCAGGCCAGTCAGCCCCAGCATTTT	CASSPQASQPQHF
NA	NA	TRBV7-2	TRBJ1-5	TGTGCCAGCAGTTCAGGTACTCCGAATCAGCCCCAGCATTTT	CASSSGTPNQPQHF
NA	NA	TRBV19	TRBJ1-4	TGTGCCAGTAGTTATGGAGTTGCAACTAATGAAAAACTGTTTTTT	CASSYGVATNEKLFF
TRBD1	once	TRBV5-3	TRBJ2-6	TGTGCCAGAAGCTGGCCGGGACAGGGTACTGGGGCCAACGTCCTGACTTTC	CARSWPGQGTGANVLTF
TRBD1	NA	TRBV7-2	TRBJ1-5	TGTGCCAGCAGCTTAAACAGGGGACAGCCCCAGCATTTT	CASSLNRGQPQHF
NA	NA	TRBV7-6	TRBJ2-7	TGTGCCAGCAGCTTAGTCTATACGGGAGTCGGCAACGAGCAGTACTTC	CASSLVYTGVGNEQYF
TRBD2	few	TRBV6-5	TRBJ2-7	TGTGCCAGCAGTTCCACCGGGGGGGGCTACGGAGAGCAGTACTTC	CASSSTGGGYGEQYF
NA	NA	TRBV5-6	TRBJ2-3	TGTGCCAGCGGTCCCCCCAGGGCAGATACGCAGTATTTT	CASGPPRADTQYF
NA	NA	TRBV5-4	TRBJ2-7	TGTGCCAGCAGCTTGAAAACAGGGTTTTCCCACGAGCAGTACTTC	CASSLKTGFSHEQYF
NA	once	TRBV5-6	TRBJ2-5	TGTGCCAGCAGCGGTCGTTTGAGCGCCCAAGAGACCCAGTACTTC	CASSGRLSAQETQYF
NA	NA	TRBV6-1	TRBJ2-3	TGTGCCAGCAGCGAGTGGCGGTCTACAGATACGCAGTATTTT	CASSEWRSTDTQYF
TRBD2	few	TRBV6-4	TRBJ2-1	TGTGCCAGCAGTGAAGATGGCGGGGGAGGCCACAATGAGCAGTTCTTC	CASSEDGGGGHNEQFF
NA	NA	TRBV10-2	TRBJ1-1	TGCGCCAGCAGTGAGTCGGCAGGGGTGGGGAACACTGAAGCTTTCTTT	CASSESAGVGNTEAFF
NA	NA	TRBV25-1	TRBJ2-5	TGTGCCAGCAGTGCCTACCAAGAGACCCAGTACTTC	CASSAYQETQYF
TRBD1	NA	TRBV7-6	TRBJ2-7	TGTGCCAGCAGCTTGGACAGGGGGGGAGCCGAGCAGTACTTC	CASSLDRGGAEQYF
NA	NA	TRBV4-2	TRBJ1-1	TGTGCCAGCAGCCAATGGCGAGACGGGAAAACTGAAGCTTTCTTT	CASSQWRDGKTEAFF
TRBD2	NA	TRBV4-2	TRBJ2-1	TGTGCCAGCAGCCAAGACAGGCGGGAGGGGTACAATGAGCAGTTCTTC	CASSQDRREGYNEQFF
TRBD1	NA	TRBV27	TRBJ2-6	TGTGCCAGCAGTTTATACAGGGGGTCAGGGGCCAACGTCCTGACTTTC	CASSLYRGSGANVLTF
NA	few	TRBV2	TRBJ1-1	TGTGCCAGCAGTTTCCAGATGAACACTGAAGCTTTCTTT	CASSFQMNTEAFF
NA	NA	TRBV9	TRBJ1-1	TGTGCCAGCAGCGTAGGAGGGCGGGGTCTGACTGAAGCTTTCTTT	CASSVGGRGLTEAFF
TRBD1	NA	TRBV4-3	TRBJ1-2	TGCGCCAGCAGCCAAGGATTGGGAACAGGGGAAGGCTACACCTTC	CASSQGLGTGEGYTF
TRBD2	NA	TRBV7-2	TRBJ2-1	TGTGCCAGCAGCCCCTGGAGCGGGACCCACAATGAGCAGTTCTTC	CASSPWSGTHNEQFF
TRBD1	NA	TRBV30	TRBJ2-3	TGTGCCTGCTTAAGGGGGCTGCTAGATACGCAGTATTTT	CACLRGLLDTQYF
NA	NA	TRBV15	TRBJ2-1	TGTGCCACCAGCAGAGATCTGGGCTCTGTAGGGGACAATGAGCAGTTCTTC	CATSRDLGSVGDNEQFF
TRBD1	NA	TRBV27	TRBJ2-3	TGTGCCAGCAGTTTACTGGGACAGGGGGCCCATACGCAGTATTTT	CASSLLGQGAHTQYF
TRBD1	NA	TRBV5-1	TRBJ2-1	TGCGCCAGCAGCTTAAGGACAGGGGATGAGCAGTTCTTC	CASSLRTGDEQFF
NA	once	TRBV5-5	TRBJ2-7	TGTGCCAGCAGCTTGTTGGAGGGTAACGAGCAGTACTTC	CASSLLEGNEQYF
NA	NA	TRBV28	TRBJ1-2	TGTGCCAGCAGTTTGGCAGGGGCCAACTATGGCTACACCTTC	CASSLAGANYGYTF
NA	few	TRBV19	TRBJ1-5	TGTGCCAGTAGTATATCTGTCAATCAGCCCCAGCATTTT	CASSISVNQPQHF